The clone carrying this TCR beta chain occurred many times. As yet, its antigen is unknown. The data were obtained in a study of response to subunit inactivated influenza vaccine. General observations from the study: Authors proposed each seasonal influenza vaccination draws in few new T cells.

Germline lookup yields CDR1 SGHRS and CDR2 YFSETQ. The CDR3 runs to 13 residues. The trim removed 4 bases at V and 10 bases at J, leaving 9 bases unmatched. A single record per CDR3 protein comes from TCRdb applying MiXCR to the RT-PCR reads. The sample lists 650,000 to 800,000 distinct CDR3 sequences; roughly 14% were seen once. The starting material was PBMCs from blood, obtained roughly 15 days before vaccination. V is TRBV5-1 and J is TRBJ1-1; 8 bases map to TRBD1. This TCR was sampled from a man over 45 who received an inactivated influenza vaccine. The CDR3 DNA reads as TGCGCCAGCAGCAAGGACAGGGAGAATAGAGCTTTCTTT. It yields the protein CASSKDRENRAFF. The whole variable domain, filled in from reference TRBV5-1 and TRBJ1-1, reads KAGVTQTPRYLIKTRGQQVTLSCSPISGHRSVSWYQQTPGQGLQFLFEYFSETQRNKGNFPGRFSGRQFSNSRSEMNVSTLELGDSALYLCASSKDRENRAFFGQGTRLTVV.